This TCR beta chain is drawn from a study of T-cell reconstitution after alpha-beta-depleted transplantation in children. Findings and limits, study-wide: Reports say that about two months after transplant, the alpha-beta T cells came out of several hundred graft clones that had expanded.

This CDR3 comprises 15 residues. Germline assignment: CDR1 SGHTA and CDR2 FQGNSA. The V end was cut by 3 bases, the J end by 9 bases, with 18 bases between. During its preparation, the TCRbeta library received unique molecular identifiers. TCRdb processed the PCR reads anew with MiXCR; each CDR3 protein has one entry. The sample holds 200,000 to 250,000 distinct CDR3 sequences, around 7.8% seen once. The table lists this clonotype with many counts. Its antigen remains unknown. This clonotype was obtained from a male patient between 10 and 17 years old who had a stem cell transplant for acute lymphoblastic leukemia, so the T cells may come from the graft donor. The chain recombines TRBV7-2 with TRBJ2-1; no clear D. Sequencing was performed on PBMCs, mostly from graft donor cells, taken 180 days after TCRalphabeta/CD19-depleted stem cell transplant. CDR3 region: CASSFLGPPRGEQFF. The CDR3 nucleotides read TGTGCCAGCAGCTTCCTAGGACCCCCAAGAGGTGAGCAGTTCTTC.